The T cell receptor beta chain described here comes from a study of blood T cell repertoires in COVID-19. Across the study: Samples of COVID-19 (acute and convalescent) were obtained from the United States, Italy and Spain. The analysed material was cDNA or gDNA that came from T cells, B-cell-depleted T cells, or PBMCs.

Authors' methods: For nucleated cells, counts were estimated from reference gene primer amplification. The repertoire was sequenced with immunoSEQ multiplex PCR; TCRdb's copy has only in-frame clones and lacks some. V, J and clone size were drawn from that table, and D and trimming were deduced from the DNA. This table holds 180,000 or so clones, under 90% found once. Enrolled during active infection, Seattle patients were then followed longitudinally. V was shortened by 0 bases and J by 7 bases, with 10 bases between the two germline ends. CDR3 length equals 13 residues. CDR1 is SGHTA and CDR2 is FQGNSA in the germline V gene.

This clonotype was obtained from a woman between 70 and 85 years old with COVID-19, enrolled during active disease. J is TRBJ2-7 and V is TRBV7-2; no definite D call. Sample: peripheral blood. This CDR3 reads CASSLARLSEQYF. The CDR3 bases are TGTGCCAGCAGCTTAGCGCGGTTATCGGAGCAGTACTTC.